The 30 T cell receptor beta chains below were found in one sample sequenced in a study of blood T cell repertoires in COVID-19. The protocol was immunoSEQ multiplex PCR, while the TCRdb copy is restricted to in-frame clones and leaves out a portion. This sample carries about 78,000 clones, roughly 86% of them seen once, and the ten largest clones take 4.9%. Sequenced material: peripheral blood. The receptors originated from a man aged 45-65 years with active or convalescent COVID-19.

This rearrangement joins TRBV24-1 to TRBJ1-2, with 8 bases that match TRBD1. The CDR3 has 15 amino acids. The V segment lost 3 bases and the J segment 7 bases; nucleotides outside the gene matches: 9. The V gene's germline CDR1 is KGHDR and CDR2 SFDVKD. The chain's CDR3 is CATSDRTGKFRGYTF. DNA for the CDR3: TGTGCCACCAGTGATAGGACAGGGAAATTCCGTGGCTACACCTTC.

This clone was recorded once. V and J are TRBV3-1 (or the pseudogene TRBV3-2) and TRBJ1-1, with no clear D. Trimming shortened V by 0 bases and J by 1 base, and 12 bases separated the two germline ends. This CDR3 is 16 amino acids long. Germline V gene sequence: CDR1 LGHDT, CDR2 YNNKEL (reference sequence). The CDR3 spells CASSQDEAAPNTEAFF. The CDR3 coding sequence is TGTGCCAGCAGCCAAGATGAGGCAGCCCCGAACACTGAAGCTTTCTTT.

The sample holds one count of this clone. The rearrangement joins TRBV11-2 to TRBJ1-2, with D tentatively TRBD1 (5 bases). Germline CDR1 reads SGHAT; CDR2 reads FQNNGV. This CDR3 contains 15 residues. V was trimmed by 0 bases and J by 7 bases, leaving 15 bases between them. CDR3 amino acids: CASSLEGQVGGGYTF. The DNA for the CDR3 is TGTGCCAGCAGCTTAGAGGGGCAGGTTGGTGGTGGCTACACCTTC.

CDR3 sequence reads: CASSLLRDSGANVLTF. CDR3 sequence (DNA): TGCGCCAGCAGCTTACTCCGGGACTCTGGGGCCAACGTCCTGACTTTC. The chain uses TRBV5-1 and TRBJ2-6; D perhaps matches TRBD2 (5 bases). Germline CDR1 and CDR2: SGHRS and YFSETQ. V gave up 2 bases and J gave up 0 bases, with 9 bases separating them. CDR3 size: 16 residues. The variable domain in full, completed from reference TRBV5-1 and TRBJ2-6, reads KAGVTQTPRYLIKTRGQQVTLSCSPISGHRSVSWYQQTPGQGLQFLFEYFSETQRNKGNFPGRFSGRQFSNSRSEMNVSTLELGDSALYLCASSLLRDSGANVLTFGAGSRLTVL.

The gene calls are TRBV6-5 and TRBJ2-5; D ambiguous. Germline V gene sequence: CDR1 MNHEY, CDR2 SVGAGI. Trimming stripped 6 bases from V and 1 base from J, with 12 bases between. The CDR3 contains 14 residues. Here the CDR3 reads CASSDERPQETQYF. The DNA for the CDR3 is TGTGCCAGCAGCGACGAGAGGCCCCAAGAGACCCAGTACTTC.

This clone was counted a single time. CDR3 DNA: TGTGCCAGCAGTTCCGGGGGCACCGGGGAGCTGTTTTTT. Amino acids: CASSSGGTGELFF. This chain connects TRBV28 to TRBJ2-2; the D gene is possibly TRBD2 (6 bases). Between the trimmed V and J ends, which lost 4 bases and 4 bases, there was a span of 7 bases. The CDR3 runs to 13 residues. Germline values: CDR1 MDHEN, CDR2 SYDVKM. Using reference TRBV28 and TRBJ2-2 for the parts outside the CDR3, the full variable domain is DVKVTQSSRYLVKRTGEKVFLECVQDMDHENMFWYRQDPGLGLRLIYFSYDVKMKEKGDIPEGYSVSREKKERFSLILESASTNQTSMYLCASSSGGTGELFFGEGSRLTVL.

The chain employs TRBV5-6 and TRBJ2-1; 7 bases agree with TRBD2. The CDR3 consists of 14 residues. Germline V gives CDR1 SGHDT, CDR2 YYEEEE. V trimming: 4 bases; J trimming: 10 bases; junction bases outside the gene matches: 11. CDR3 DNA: TGTGCCAGCAGCCACCCGGGGGGTGGTACGGAGCAGTTCTTC. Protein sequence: CASSHPGGGTEQFF.

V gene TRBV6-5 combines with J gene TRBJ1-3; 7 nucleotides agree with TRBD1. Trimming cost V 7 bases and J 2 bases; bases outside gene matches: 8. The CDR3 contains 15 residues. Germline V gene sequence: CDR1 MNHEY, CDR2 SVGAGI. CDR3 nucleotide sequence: TGTGCCAGCACCCTACAGGGGTCCCCTGGAAACACCATATATTTT. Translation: CASTLQGSPGNTIYF.

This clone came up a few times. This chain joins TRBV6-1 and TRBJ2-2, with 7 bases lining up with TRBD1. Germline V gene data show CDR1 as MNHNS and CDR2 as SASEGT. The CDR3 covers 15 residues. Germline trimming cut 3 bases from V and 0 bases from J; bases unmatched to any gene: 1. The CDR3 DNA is TGTGCCAGCAGTGAGACAGGGACGAACACCGGGGAGCTGTTTTTT. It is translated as CASSETGTNTGELFF.

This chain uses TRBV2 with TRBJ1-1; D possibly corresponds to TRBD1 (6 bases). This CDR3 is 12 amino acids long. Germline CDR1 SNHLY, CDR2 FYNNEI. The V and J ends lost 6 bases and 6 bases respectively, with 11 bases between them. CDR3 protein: CASRGGGSEAFF. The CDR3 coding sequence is TGTGCCAGCAGAGGGGGGGGATCTGAAGCTTTCTTT.

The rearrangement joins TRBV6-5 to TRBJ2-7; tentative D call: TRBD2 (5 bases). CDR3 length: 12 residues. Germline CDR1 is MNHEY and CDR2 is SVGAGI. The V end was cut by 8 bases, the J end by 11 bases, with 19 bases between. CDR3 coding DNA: TGTGCCAGCTCACAAGGCTCCCAGAGGGAGTACGTC. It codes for CASSQGSQREYV.

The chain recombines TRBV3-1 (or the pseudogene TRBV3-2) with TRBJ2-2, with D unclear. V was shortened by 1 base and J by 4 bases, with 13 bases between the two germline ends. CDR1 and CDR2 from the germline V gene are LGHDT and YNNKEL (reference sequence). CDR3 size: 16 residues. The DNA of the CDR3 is TGTGCCAGCAGCCAAGGTATCTCGACGGGCACCGGGGAGCTGTTTTTT. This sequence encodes CASSQGISTGTGELFF.

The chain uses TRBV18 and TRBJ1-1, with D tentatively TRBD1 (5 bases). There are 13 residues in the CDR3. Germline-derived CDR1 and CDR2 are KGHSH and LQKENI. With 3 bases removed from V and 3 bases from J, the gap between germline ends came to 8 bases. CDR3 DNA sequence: TGTGCCAGCTCACCTCGGGGGGACACTGAAGCTTTCTTT. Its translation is CASSPRGDTEAFF.

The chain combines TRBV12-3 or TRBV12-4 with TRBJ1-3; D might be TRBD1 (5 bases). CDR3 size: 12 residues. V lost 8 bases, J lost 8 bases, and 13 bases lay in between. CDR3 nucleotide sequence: TGTGCCAGCCGTAGGGGCCTGGACACCATATATTTT. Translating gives CASRRGLDTIYF.

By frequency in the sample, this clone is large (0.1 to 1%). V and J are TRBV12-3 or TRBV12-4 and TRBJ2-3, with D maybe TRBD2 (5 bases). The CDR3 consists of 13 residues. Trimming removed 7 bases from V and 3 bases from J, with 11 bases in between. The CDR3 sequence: CASNYGETDTQYF. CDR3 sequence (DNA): TGTGCCAGCAACTACGGGGAGACAGATACGCAGTATTTT.

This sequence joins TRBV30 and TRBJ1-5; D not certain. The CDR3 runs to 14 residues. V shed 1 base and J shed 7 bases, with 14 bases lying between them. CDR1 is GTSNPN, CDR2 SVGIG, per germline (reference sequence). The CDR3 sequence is CAWSGGSLDQPQHF. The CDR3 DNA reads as TGTGCCTGGAGTGGAGGGTCTCTTGACCAGCCCCAGCATTTT.

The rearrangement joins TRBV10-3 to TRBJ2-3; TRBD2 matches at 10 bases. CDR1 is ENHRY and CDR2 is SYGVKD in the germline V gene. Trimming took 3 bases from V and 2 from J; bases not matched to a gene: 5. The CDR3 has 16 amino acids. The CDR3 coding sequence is TGTGCCATCAGTGACGACCTAGCGGGGGTCACAGATACGCAGTATTTT. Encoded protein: CAISDDLAGVTDTQYF.

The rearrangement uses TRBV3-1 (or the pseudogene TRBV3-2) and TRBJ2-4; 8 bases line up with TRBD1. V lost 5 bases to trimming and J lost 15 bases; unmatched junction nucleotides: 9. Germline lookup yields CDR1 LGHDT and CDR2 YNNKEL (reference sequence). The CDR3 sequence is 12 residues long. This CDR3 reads CASSARDRPMYF. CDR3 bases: TGTGCCAGCAGCGCGCGGGACAGGCCGATGTACTTC.

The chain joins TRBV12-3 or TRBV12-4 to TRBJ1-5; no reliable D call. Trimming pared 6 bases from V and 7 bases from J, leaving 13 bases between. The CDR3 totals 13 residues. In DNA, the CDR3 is TGTGCCAGCAGAAGAGGGATGGGGCAGCCCCAGCATTTT. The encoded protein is CASRRGMGQPQHF.

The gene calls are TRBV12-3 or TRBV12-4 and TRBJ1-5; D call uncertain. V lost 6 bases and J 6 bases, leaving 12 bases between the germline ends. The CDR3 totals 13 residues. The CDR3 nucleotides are TGTGCCAGCAGCCCCCCGAGGCCTCAGCCCCAGCATTTT. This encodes CASSPPRPQPQHF.

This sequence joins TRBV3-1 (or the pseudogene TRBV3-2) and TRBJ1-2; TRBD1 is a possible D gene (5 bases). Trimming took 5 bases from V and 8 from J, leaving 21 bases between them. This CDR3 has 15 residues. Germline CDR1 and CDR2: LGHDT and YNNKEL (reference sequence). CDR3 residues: CASSSPGVDGGGYTF. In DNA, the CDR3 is TGTGCCAGCAGCTCCCCCGGAGTGGACGGGGGAGGCTACACCTTC.

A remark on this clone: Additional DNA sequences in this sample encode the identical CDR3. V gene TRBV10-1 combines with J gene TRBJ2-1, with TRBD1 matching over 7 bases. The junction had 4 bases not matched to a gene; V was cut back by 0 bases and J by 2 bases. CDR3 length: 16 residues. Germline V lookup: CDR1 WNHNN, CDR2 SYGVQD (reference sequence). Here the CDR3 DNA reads TGCGCCAGCAGTGAGTCCGCAGGGGGAACCTACAATGAGCAGTTCTTC. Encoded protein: CASSESAGGTYNEQFF.

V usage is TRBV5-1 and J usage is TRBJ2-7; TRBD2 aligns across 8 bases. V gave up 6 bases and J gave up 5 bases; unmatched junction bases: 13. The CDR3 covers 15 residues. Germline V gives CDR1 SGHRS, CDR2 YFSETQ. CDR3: CASNKGLESFNEQYF. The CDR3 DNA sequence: TGCGCCAGCAATAAGGGACTAGAGTCATTTAACGAGCAGTACTTC.

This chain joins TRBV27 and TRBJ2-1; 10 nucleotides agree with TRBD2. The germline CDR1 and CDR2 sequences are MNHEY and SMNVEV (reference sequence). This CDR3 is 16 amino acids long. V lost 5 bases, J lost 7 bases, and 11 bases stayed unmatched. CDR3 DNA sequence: TGTGCCAGCAGTCCTCTAGCGGGAGTAGGAAGAAATGAGCAGTTCTTC. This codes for CASSPLAGVGRNEQFF.

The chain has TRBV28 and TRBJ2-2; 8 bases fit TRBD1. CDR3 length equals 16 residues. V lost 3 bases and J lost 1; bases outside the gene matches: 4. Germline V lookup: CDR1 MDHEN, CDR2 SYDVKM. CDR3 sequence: CASSFLGTGNTGELFF. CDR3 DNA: TGTGCCAGCAGTTTCCTAGGGACAGGGAACACCGGGGAGCTGTTTTTT.

The CDR3 coding sequence is TGTGCCACCAGTGATTTCTACGGCTACACCTTC. Protein: CATSDFYGYTF. The chain uses TRBV24-1 and TRBJ1-2, with unresolved D. This CDR3 comprises 11 residues. V was trimmed by 1 base and J by 8 bases, leaving 4 bases between them. The V gene's germline CDR1 is KGHDR and CDR2 SFDVKD.

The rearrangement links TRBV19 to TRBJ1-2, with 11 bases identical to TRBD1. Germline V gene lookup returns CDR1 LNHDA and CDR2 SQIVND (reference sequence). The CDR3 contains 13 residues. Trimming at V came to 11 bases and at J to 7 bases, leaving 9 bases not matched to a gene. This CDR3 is CASMDRGQGGYTF. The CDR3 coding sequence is TGTGCCTCTATGGACAGGGGGCAAGGTGGCTACACCTTC. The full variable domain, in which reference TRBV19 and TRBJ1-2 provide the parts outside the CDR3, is DGGITQSPKYLFRKEGQNVTLSCEQNLNHDAMYWYRQDPGQGLRLIYYSQIVNDFQKGDIAEGYSVSREKKESFPLTVTSAQKNPTAFYLCASMDRGQGGYTFGSGTRLTVV.

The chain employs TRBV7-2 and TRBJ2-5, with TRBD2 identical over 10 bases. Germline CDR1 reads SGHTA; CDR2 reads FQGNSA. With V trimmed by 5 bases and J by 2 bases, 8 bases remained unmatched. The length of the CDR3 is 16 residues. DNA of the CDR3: TGTGCCAGCAGCACACCCGAACTAGCGGGGCAAGAGACCCAGTACTTC. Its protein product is CASSTPELAGQETQYF.

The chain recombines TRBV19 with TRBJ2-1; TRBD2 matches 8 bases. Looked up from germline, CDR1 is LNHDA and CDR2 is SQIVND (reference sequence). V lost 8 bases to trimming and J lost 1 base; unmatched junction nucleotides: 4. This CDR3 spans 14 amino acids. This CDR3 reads CASHKRGSYNEQFF. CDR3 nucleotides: TGTGCCAGTCATAAGCGGGGGTCCTACAATGAGCAGTTCTTC.

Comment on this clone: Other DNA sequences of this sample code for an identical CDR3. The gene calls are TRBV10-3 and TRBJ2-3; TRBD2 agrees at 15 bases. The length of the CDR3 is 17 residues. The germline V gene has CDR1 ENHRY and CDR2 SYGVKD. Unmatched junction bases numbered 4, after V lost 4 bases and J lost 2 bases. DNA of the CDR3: TGTGCCATCAGTGCGGGACTAGCGGGGGGAATCACAGATACGCAGTATTTT. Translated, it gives CAISAGLAGGITDTQYF.